The 16 T cell receptor beta chains below all came from one sample that was sequenced in a study of shared clonotypes between healthy human individuals. The table came from immunoSEQ multiplex PCR; TCRdb's copy has only in-frame clones and leaves some out. Among about 2.3 million clones, less than 95% were seen once, and the ten largest hold roughly 0.34%. Sequenced sample: naive CD4+ T cells from PBMCs. The sample's subset: CD45RA+ positively selected. The receptors shown here come from a man aged 18-30 years in good health. Some clones in this sample may be carry-over from other donors' samples.

Comments on this clone: The same CDR3 is also encoded by other DNA sequences in this sample. The chain uses TRBV7-2 and TRBJ1-4; 8 bases align to TRBD1. Losses at the gene ends were 5 bases for V and 2 bases for J; bases not matched to a gene: 4. The CDR3 totals 15 residues. Germline values: CDR1 SGHTA, CDR2 FQGNSA. Here the CDR3 DNA reads TGTGCCAGCAGCCCCAGGGGGCCCACTAATGAAAAACTGTTTTTT. Translated, it gives CASSPRGPTNEKLFF.

V gene TRBV7-6 combines with J gene TRBJ1-1; TRBD1 might be the D (6 bases). CDR1 and CDR2 from the germline V gene are SGHVS and FNYEAQ. Trimming removed 5 bases at V and 2 bases at J, with 15 bases between. CDR3 length: 15 amino acids. DNA of the CDR3: TGTGCCAGCAGCCCAAGGACAGATCCAAACACTGAAGCTTTCTTT. Translated: CASSPRTDPNTEAFF.

For the CDR3, the DNA is TGTGCCAGCAGCGAAACAAAAAACAGGGTTGGTGGCTACACCTTC. This sequence encodes CASSETKNRVGGYTF. This rearrangement joins TRBV5-4 to TRBJ1-2, with a possible D match to TRBD1 (6 bases). Germline V CDR1 and CDR2: SGHNT, YYREEE (reference sequence). Deletions cut 4 bases from V and 7 bases from J, with 20 bases between. This CDR3 is 15 amino acids long.

This chain joins TRBV4-1 and TRBJ2-1; tentative D call: TRBD1 (6 bases). V dropped 1 base and J dropped 11 bases, with 18 bases sitting between them. Germline assignment: CDR1 MGHRA and CDR2 YSYEKL. This CDR3 spans 15 amino acids. This chain's CDR3 is CASSQGDPRQGQQFF. CDR3 bases: TGCGCCAGCAGCCAAGGGGACCCGAGGCAGGGGCAGCAGTTCTTC.

The J gene is TRBJ2-1, the V gene TRBV7-2; 13 nucleotides agree with TRBD2. The V gene end was trimmed by 11 bases and the J gene end by 8 bases; junction bases not matched to a gene: 12. The CDR3 runs to 15 residues. Germline V lookup: CDR1 SGHTA, CDR2 FQGNSA. The CDR3 DNA reads TGTGCCGGTTCCTTGTACGGACTAGCGGGAGATGAGCAGTTCTTC. Encoded protein: CAGSLYGLAGDEQFF. Complete variable domain (other parts from reference TRBV7-2 and TRBJ2-1): GAGVSQSPSNKVTEKGKDVELRCDPISGHTALYWYRQSLGQGLEFLIYFQGNSAPDKSGLPSDRFSAERTGGSVSTLTIQRTQQEDSAVYLCAGSLYGLAGDEQFFGPGTRLTVL.

This chain connects TRBV18 to TRBJ1-1, with D unclear. This CDR3 has 13 amino acids. From germline, CDR1 is KGHSH and CDR2 LQKENI. Trimming removed 4 bases at V and 4 bases at J, with 10 bases between. The CDR3 is CASSQYDGTEAFF. As DNA, the CDR3 is TGTGCCAGCTCACAGTACGACGGCACTGAAGCTTTCTTT.

As to this clone: The sample has other DNA sequences that encode this CDR3 too. The chain couples TRBV6-5 to TRBJ2-7, with 8 bases fitting TRBD1. Germline V lookup: CDR1 MNHEY, CDR2 SVGAGI. The CDR3 extends over 14 amino acids. The V gene end was trimmed by 6 bases and the J gene end by 0 bases; junction bases not matched to a gene: 4. The CDR3 DNA reads as TGTGCCAGCAGGAGACAGGGGTCCTCCTACGAGCAGTACTTC. It is translated as CASRRQGSSYEQYF.

J is TRBJ1-2 and V is TRBV11-2; D call uncertain. This CDR3 is built from 14 residues. The germline CDR1 and CDR2 sequences are SGHAT and FQNNGV. Trimming removed 5 bases from V and 4 bases from J, with 14 bases in between. As DNA, the CDR3 is TGTGCCAGCAGCCCGGGGTTTCTAGGCTATGGCTACACCTTC. This codes for CASSPGFLGYGYTF. Filled out from reference TRBV11-2 and TRBJ1-2, the complete variable domain reads EAGVAQSPRYKIIEKRQSVAFWCNPISGHATLYWYQQILGQGPKLLIQFQNNGVVDDSQLPKDRFSAERLKGVDSTLKIQPAKLEDSAVYLCASSPGFLGYGYTFGSGTRLTVV.

The chain links TRBV27 to TRBJ1-3; 7 positions match TRBD1. The CDR3 sequence is 15 residues long. Germline loops: CDR1 MNHEY, CDR2 SMNVEV (reference sequence). V was clipped by 6 bases and J by 4 bases; unmatched bases: 9. CDR3 amino acids: CASSNNRGEGNTIYF. The CDR3 nucleotides read TGTGCCAGCAGCAACAACAGGGGAGAAGGAAACACCATATATTTT.

The rearrangement uses TRBV19 and TRBJ1-4; the D is unclear. Trimming removed 2 bases at V and 13 bases at J, with 17 bases between. In germline, CDR1 is LNHDA, CDR2 SQIVND (reference sequence). This CDR3 contains 14 residues. The CDR3 reads CASSISFRSFGLFF. In DNA, the CDR3 is TGTGCCAGTAGTATATCCTTCCGGTCGTTCGGACTGTTTTTT.

This clone has just a few counts. The J gene is TRBJ2-2, the V gene TRBV27; the D is unclear. The CDR3 spans 12 residues. Trimming cost V 6 bases and J 6 bases, with 8 bases left between them. The germline V gene encodes CDR1 MNHEY and CDR2 SMNVEV (reference sequence). The CDR3 loop reads CASSPPSGELFF. The CDR3 DNA is TGTGCCAGCAGCCCACCGTCCGGGGAGCTGTTTTTT.

This sequence joins TRBV5-1 and TRBJ2-7, with TRBD2 identical over 13 bases. The CDR3 length is 16 residues. CDR1 is SGHRS, CDR2 YFSETQ, per germline. Germline trimming cut 0 bases from V and 2 bases from J; bases unmatched to any gene: 2. The CDR3 bases are TGCGCCAGCAGCTTGGCCGGACTAGCGGGGGCCTACGAGCAGTACTTC. It translates to CASSLAGLAGAYEQYF.

As concerns this clone: Other DNA sequences of this sample code for an identical CDR3. The chain couples TRBV18 to TRBJ1-2; no firm D call. From germline, CDR1 is KGHSH and CDR2 LQKENI. CDR3 length: 13 residues. Trimming cost V 3 bases and J 2 bases, with 7 bases left between them. In DNA form, the CDR3 reads TGTGCCAGCTCACCTGACACCAACTATGGCTACACCTTC. Residues: CASSPDTNYGYTF.

The CDR3 loop reads CASSPRLAGGPNADTQYF. The CDR3 nucleotides read TGTGCCAGCAGCCCGAGACTAGCGGGAGGGCCTAACGCAGATACGCAGTATTTT. The rearrangement links TRBV7-9 to TRBJ2-3; 14 bases agree with TRBD2. CDR1 and CDR2 (germline): SEHNR, FQNEAQ (reference sequence). This CDR3 region has 18 residues. Losses at the gene ends were 5 bases for V and 4 bases for J; bases not matched to a gene: 11.

The rearrangement joins TRBV18 to TRBJ2-5; D not certain. The germline V and J ends were trimmed by 5 bases and 5 bases, with 15 bases remaining between them. Germline V CDR1 and CDR2: KGHSH, LQKENI. CDR3 length: 14 residues. CDR3 DNA sequence: TGTGCCAGCTCATCTCCGGGCCTTCGGGAGACCCAGTACTTC. It is translated as CASSSPGLRETQYF.

V is TRBV7-3 and J is TRBJ2-1; the D gene could be TRBD1 or TRBD2 (5 bases each). The CDR3 runs 13 residues. CDR1 SGHTA and CDR2 FQGTGA come from the germline V gene. V lost 4 bases and J 9 bases, leaving 13 bases between the germline ends. CDR3 loop: CASSWGPSTEQFF. The CDR3 DNA is TGTGCCAGCAGCTGGGGACCCAGCACTGAGCAGTTCTTC. The whole variable domain, filled in from reference TRBV7-3 and TRBJ2-1, reads GAGVSQTPSNKVTEKGKYVELRCDPISGHTALYWYRQSLGQGPEFLIYFQGTGAADDSGLPNDRFFAVRPEGSVSTLKIQRTERGDSAVYLCASSWGPSTEQFFGPGTRLTVL.